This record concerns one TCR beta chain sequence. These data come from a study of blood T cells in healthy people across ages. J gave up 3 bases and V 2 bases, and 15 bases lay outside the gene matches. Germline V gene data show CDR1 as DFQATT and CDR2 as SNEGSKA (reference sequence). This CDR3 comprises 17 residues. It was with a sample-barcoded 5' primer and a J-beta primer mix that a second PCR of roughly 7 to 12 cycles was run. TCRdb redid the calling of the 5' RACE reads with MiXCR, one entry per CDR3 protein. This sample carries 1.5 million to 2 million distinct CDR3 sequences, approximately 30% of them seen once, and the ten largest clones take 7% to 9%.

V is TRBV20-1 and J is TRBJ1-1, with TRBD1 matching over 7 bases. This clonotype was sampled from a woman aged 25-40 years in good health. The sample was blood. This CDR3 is CSARIQVPGRGDTEAFF. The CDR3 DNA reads TGCAGTGCTAGAATTCAGGTGCCGGGCAGGGGGGACACTGAAGCTTTCTTT.